Detailed here is one T cell receptor (beta chain). This entry comes from a study of CD8+ T cells in alopecia areata. Study overall: A regimen of oral tofacitinib, 5 to 10 mg twice daily, was given to treated patients. A 6-month off-drug phase came after tofacitinib, which had lasted 6 to 18 months.

This CDR3 spans 14 amino acids. Trimming cost V 3 bases and J 6 bases; bases outside gene matches: 4. In germline, CDR1 is SGDLS, CDR2 YYNGEE. Sequencing relied on a cDNA template that was reverse transcribed from extracted RNA. Profiling relied on immunoSEQ multiplex PCR, and the TCRdb table lists in-frame clones only, not all of them. The sample shows around 65,000 clones, around 49% of them seen only once. The study team obtained lesional scalp punch biopsies and peripheral blood from alopecia areata patients. This sequence was found in a human donor with alopecia areata. The starting material was CD8+ T cells sorted from blood, obtained at week 0. The chain links TRBV9 to TRBJ2-1, with TRBD2 matching 9 bases. Here the CDR3 reads CASSAPGLANEQFF. CDR3 nucleotide sequence: TGTGCCAGCAGCGCCCCGGGACTAGCCAATGAGCAGTTCTTC.